This entry concerns a single T cell receptor beta chain. The antigen is unknown. TCRdb reprocessed the RT-PCR reads with MiXCR, giving one entry per CDR3 protein. The table lists roughly 670,000 distinct CDR3 sequences, 14% of them singletons, with 7.5% to 8% in the top ten. The sample comes from a study of response to subunit inactivated influenza vaccine. Points from the study as a whole: Seasonal influenza vaccination, on each occasion, was suggested by the authors to recruit few new T cells.

V shed 1 base and J 6 bases; nucleotides not matched to a gene: 5. CDR3 length: 15 amino acids. The germline V gene encodes CDR1 SGHTA and CDR2 FQGNSA. The chain recombines TRBV7-2 with TRBJ2-7; 11 nucleotides line up with TRBD1. The receptor's source is a man aged 50-59 years who received an inactivated influenza vaccine. The material sequenced was PBMCs from blood, taken less than 15 days before vaccination. CDR3 sequence (DNA): TGTGCCAGCAGCTTAGAAGGGACAGGGGGACTCGAGCAGTACTTC. It yields the protein CASSLEGTGGLEQYF. Full variable domain (remainder filled in from reference TRBV7-2 and TRBJ2-7): GAGVSQSPSNKVTEKGKDVELRCDPISGHTALYWYRQSLGQGLEFLIYFQGNSAPDKSGLPSDRFSAERTGGSVSTLTIQRTQQEDSAVYLCASSLEGTGGLEQYFGPGTRLTVT.